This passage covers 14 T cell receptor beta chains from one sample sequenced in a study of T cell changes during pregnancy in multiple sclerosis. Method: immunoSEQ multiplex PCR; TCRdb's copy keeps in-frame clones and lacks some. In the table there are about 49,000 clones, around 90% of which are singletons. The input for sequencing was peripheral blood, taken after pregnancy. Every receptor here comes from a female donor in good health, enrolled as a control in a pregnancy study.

The CDR3 region has the DNA TGTGCCTGGAGCGTGATACTAGCGCAGTACGAGCAGTACTTC. This codes for CAWSVILAQYEQYF. The chain carries TRBV30 and TRBJ2-7; 7 bases match TRBD2. The CDR3 covers 14 residues. Per germline, CDR1 GTSNPN and CDR2 SVGIG (reference sequence). The V segment lost 3 bases and the J segment 4 bases; nucleotides outside the gene matches: 9.

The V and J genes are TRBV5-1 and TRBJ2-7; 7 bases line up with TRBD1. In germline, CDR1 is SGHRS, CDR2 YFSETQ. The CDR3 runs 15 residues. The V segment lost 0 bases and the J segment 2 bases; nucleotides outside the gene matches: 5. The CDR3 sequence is CASSLGGGETYEQYF. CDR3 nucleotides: TGCGCCAGCAGCTTGGGAGGGGGCGAGACCTACGAGCAGTACTTC.

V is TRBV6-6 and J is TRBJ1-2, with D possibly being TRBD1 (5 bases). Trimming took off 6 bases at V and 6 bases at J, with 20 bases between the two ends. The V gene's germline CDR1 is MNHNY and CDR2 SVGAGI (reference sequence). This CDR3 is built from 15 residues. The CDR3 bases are TGTGCCAGCAGATCAATCGGGACTATCAACGATGGCTACACCTTC. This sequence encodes CASRSIGTINDGYTF.

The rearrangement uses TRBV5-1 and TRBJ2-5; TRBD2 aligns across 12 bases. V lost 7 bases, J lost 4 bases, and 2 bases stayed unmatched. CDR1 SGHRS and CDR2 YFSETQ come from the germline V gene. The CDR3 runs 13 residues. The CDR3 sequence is CASWGLAGETQYF. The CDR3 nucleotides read TGCGCCAGCTGGGGACTAGCGGGAGAGACCCAGTACTTC.

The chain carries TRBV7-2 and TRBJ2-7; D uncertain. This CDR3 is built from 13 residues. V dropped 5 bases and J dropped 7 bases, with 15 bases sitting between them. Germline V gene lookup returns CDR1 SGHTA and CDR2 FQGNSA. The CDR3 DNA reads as TGTGCCAGCAGCCTCCCCACCAATCAGGAGCAGTACTTC. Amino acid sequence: CASSLPTNQEQYF.

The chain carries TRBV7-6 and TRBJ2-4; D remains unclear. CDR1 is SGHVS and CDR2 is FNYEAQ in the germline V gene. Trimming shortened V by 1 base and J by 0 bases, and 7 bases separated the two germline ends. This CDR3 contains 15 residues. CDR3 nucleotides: TGTGCCAGCAGCTTAGGGCCGTTAGCCAAAAACATTCAGTACTTC. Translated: CASSLGPLAKNIQYF.

In nucleotides, the CDR3 is TGTGCCAGCAGCCGGACACCCTATCAGCCCCAGCATTTT. This gives the protein CASSRTPYQPQHF. The chain carries TRBV6-6 and TRBJ1-5, with D perhaps matching TRBD1 (5 bases). This CDR3 comprises 13 residues. V dropped 6 bases and J dropped 5 bases, with 11 bases sitting between them. CDR1 is MNHNY and CDR2 is SVGAGI in the germline V gene (reference sequence).

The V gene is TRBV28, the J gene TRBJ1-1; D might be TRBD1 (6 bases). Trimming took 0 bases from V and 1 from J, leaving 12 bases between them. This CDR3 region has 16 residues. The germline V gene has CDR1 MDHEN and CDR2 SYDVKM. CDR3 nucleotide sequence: TGTGCCAGCAGTTTATGGTTTACAGGGACGAACACTGAAGCTTTCTTT. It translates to CASSLWFTGTNTEAFF.

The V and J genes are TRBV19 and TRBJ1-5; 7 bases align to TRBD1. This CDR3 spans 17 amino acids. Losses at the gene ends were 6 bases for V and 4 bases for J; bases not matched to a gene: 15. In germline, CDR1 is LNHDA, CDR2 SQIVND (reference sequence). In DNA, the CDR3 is TGTGCCAGTAGGGAAAACAGGGGAGGTACAGGAAATCAGCCCCAGCATTTT. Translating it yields CASRENRGGTGNQPQHF.

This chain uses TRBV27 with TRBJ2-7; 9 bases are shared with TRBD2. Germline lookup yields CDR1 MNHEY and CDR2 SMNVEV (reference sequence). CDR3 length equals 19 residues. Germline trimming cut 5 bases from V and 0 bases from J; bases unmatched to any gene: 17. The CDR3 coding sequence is TGTGCCAGCAGTACCGTGGCTAGCGGGACCCCGGGGAGCTCCTACGAGCAGTACTTC. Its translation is CASSTVASGTPGSSYEQYF.

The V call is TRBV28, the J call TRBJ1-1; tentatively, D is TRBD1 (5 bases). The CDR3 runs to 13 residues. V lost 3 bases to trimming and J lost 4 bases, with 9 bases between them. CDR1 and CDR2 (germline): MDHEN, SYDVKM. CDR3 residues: CASSLHRTTEAFF. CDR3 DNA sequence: TGTGCCAGCAGTTTGCACAGGACCACTGAAGCTTTCTTT.

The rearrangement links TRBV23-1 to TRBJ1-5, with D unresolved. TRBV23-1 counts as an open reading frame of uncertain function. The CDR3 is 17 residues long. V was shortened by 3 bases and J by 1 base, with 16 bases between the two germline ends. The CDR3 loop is CASSHPQFRSSNQPQHF. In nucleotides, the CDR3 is TGCGCCAGCAGTCATCCCCAGTTCAGGTCGAGCAATCAGCCCCAGCATTTT.

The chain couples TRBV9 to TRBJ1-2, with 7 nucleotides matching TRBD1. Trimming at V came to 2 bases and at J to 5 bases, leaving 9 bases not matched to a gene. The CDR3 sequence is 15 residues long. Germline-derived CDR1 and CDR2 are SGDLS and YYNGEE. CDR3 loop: CASSVKAGTVYGYTF. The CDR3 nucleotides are TGTGCCAGCAGCGTTAAAGCCGGGACAGTTTATGGCTACACCTTC.

CDR3 sequence reads: CASSLTGYADTQYF. CDR3 sequence (DNA): TGTGCCAGCAGCTTAACAGGGTATGCAGATACGCAGTATTTT. This rearrangement joins TRBV7-9 to TRBJ2-3; maybe TRBD1 (6 bases). CDR1 is SEHNR, CDR2 FQNEAQ, per germline (reference sequence). The CDR3 spans 14 residues. The V end was cut by 2 bases, the J end by 4 bases, with 10 bases between.